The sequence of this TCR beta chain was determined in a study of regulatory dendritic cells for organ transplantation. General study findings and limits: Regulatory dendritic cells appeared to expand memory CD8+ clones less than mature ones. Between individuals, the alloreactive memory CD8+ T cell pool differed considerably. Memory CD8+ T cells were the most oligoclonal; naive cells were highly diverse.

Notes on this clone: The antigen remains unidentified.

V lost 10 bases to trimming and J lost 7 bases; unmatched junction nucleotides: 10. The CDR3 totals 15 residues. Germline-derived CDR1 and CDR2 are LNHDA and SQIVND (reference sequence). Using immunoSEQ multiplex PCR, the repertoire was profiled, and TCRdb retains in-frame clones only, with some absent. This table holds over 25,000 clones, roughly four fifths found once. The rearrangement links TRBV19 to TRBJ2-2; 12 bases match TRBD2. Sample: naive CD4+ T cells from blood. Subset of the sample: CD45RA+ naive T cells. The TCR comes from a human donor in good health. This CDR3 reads CATLPSGGAVGELFF. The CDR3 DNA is TGTGCCACCTTACCTAGCGGGGGGGCTGTCGGGGAGCTGTTTTTT.